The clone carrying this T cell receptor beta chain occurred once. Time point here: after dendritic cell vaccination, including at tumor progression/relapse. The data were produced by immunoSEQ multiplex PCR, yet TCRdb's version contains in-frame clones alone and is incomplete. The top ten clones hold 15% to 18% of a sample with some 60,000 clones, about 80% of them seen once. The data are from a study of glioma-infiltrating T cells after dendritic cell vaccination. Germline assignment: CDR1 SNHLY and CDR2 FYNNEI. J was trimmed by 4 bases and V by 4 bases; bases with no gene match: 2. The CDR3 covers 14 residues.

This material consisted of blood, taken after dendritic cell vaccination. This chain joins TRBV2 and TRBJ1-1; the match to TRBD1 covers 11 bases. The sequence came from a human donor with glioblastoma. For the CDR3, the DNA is TGTGCCAGCAGTGCCGGGACAGGGGGCACTGAAGCTTTCTTT. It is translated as CASSAGTGGTEAFF.